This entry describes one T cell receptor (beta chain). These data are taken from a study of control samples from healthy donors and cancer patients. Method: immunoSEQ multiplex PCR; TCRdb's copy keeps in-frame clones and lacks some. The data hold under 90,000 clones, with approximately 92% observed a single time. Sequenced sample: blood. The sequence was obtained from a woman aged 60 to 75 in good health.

CDR3 DNA sequence: TGCGCCAGCAGCCAAGGGGTGTTGGGGGCTCTTGGCAATCAGCCCCAGCATTTT. Translated: CASSQGVLGALGNQPQHF. The V gene is TRBV4-1, the J gene TRBJ1-5; the D gene is possibly TRBD1 (6 bases). CDR3 length equals 18 residues. The germline V gene has CDR1 MGHRA and CDR2 YSYEKL. Trimming left V 1 base short and J 2 bases short, with 18 bases between.